This TCR beta chain came from a study of shared clonotypes between healthy human individuals. The wider study: CD4 naive and memory got three plates each, CD8 naive two, CD8 memory one. Points from the study as a whole: Even with large depth, rarefaction showed that sorted-subset sequencing was incomplete. Of the naive CD4 clonotypes, around 4.8% were shared across a handful of donors. Naive subsets typically showed greater estimated richness than memory subsets.

In regard to this clone: The antigen is unknown.

Produced via immunoSEQ multiplex PCR; TCRdb's table is partial and in-frame only. The sample lists a few million clones; approximately 96% were seen once. Trimming took 1 base from V and 2 from J, leaving 11 bases between them. The CDR3 has 16 amino acids. Germline assignment: CDR1 SEHNR and CDR2 FQNEAQ (reference sequence). The sequenced sample consisted of naive CD4+ T cells sorted from blood. The sample's subset: CD45RA+ positively selected. The gene calls are TRBV7-9 and TRBJ2-2; D could derive from TRBD1 or TRBD2 (5 bases each). The sequence came from a man aged 18 to 30 in good health. The CDR3 sequence is CASSLGGVRNTGELFF. The DNA for the CDR3 is TGTGCCAGCAGCTTAGGAGGGGTCCGAAACACCGGGGAGCTGTTTTTT.